The next 27 T cell receptor beta chains were all read from a single sample in a study of cytomegalovirus exposure and HLA in healthy donors. 13 Jbeta primers and 60 Vbeta primers were used for the PCR. Repertoires were generated with immunoSEQ multiplex PCR, while TCRdb's copy carries only in-frame clones and drops some. This repertoire shows around 110,000 clones, roughly four fifths found once; its top ten account for 3% to 4%. Source material: PBMCs. The receptors were gathered from a man aged 55 to 70 in good health and CMV-seronegative.

In its sample, this clone was seen a few times. V is TRBV7-2 and J is TRBJ2-1; 9 bases are a match to TRBD1. Per the germline V gene, CDR1 is SGHTA and CDR2 is FQGNSA. The V segment lost 5 bases and the J segment 12 bases; nucleotides outside the gene matches: 5. This CDR3 region has 12 residues. The CDR3 bases are TGTGCCAGCAGCACTTCGGGACAGGGGCAGTTCTTC. Translated, it gives CASSTSGQGQFF.

CDR3 bases: TGTGCCTGGCACAGGGGATGGGACACTGAAGCTTTCTTT. It translates to CAWHRGWDTEAFF. This chain joins TRBV30 and TRBJ1-1; 7 bases map to TRBD1. The germline gives CDR1 GTSNPN, CDR2 SVGIG (reference sequence). The V gene end was trimmed by 5 bases and the J gene end by 3 bases; junction bases not matched to a gene: 6. The CDR3 loop spans 13 amino acids.

V usage is TRBV11-3 and J usage is TRBJ2-1; D is possibly TRBD2 (6 bases). CDR3 length equals 14 residues. V lost 6 bases, J lost 1 base, and 10 bases lay in between. Germline CDR1 and CDR2: SGHNT and YENEEA. CDR3: CASRTAGSYNEQFF. DNA of the CDR3: TGTGCCAGCAGGACAGCGGGTTCCTACAATGAGCAGTTCTTC.

The chain uses TRBV19 and TRBJ1-1, with D perhaps matching TRBD1 (5 bases). The germline CDR1 and CDR2 sequences are LNHDA and SQIVND (reference sequence). This CDR3 is built from 14 residues. V lost 10 bases and J 5 bases, leaving 20 bases between the germline ends. CDR3 sequence (DNA): TGTGCCACGGGAGAGAGGCAGAGACAGACTGAAGCTTTCTTT. This codes for CATGERQRQTEAFF.

The chain is built from TRBV7-8 and TRBJ2-3; 14 nucleotides agree with TRBD2. The V gene end was trimmed by 3 bases and the J gene end by 2 bases; junction bases not matched to a gene: 10. CDR1 and CDR2 (germline): SGHVS, FQNEAQ. The CDR3 has 19 amino acids. The CDR3 coding sequence is TGTGCCAGCAGCTTGCCCACCGGGACTAGCGGGAGAACCACAGATACGCAGTATTTT. Its protein is CASSLPTGTSGRTTDTQYF.

The chain has TRBV28 and TRBJ1-6; weak D call: TRBD1 (5 bases). Germline-derived CDR1 and CDR2 are MDHEN and SYDVKM. The CDR3 length is 16 residues. The V end was cut by 8 bases, the J end by 2 bases, with 16 bases between. The CDR3 DNA is TGTGCCAGCTTCGGTGGGGGGAAGCCCTATAATTCACCCCTCCACTTT. It codes for CASFGGGKPYNSPLHF. Looking up the rest from reference TRBV28 and TRBJ1-6 gives the full variable domain: DVKVTQSSRYLVKRTGEKVFLECVQDMDHENMFWYRQDPGLGLRLIYFSYDVKMKEKGDIPEGYSVSREKKERFSLILESASTNQTSMYLCASFGGGKPYNSPLHFGNGTRLTVT.

V and J are TRBV18 and TRBJ1-5; D is unclear. Germline V lookup: CDR1 KGHSH, CDR2 LQKENI. The V gene lost 2 bases and the J gene lost 0 bases, with 11 bases spanning the gap. CDR3 size: 16 residues. CDR3 coding DNA: TGTGCCAGCTCACCAGGCCCAGACAATAGCAATCAGCCCCAGCATTTT. Residues: CASSPGPDNSNQPQHF.

The chain combines TRBV6-1 with TRBJ2-7, with 9 bases fitting TRBD1. The CDR3 has 15 amino acids. V was clipped by 4 bases and J by 0 bases; unmatched bases: 4. The germline V gene has CDR1 MNHNS and CDR2 SASEGT. In nucleotides, the CDR3 is TGTGCCAGCAGTGCACAGGGGGCGTACTCCTACGAGCAGTACGTC. It translates to CASSAQGAYSYEQYV.

This chain connects TRBV30 to TRBJ1-3; D is ambiguous. Germline V CDR1 and CDR2: GTSNPN, SVGIG (reference sequence). Trimming removed 1 base from V and 0 bases from J, with 10 bases in between. The CDR3 is made up of 15 amino acids. The CDR3 region has the DNA TGTGCCTGGAGTGCAGACTGGAGCTCTGGAAACACCATATATTTT. Translated: CAWSADWSSGNTIYF.

This rearrangement joins TRBV13 to TRBJ1-1, with TRBD1 matching 7 bases. The germline V gene encodes CDR1 PRHDT and CDR2 FYEKMQ (reference sequence). The junction had 9 bases not matched to a gene; V was cut back by 5 bases and J by 6 bases. This CDR3 is 14 amino acids long. The CDR3, as DNA: TGTGCCAGCAGCACCCAACAGGGGATTCCTGAAGCTTTCTTT. Residues: CASSTQQGIPEAFF. The whole variable domain, remainder taken from reference TRBV13 and TRBJ1-1, is AAGVIQSPRHLIKEKRETATLKCYPIPRHDTVYWYQQGPGQDPQFLISFYEKMQSDKGSIPDRFSAQQFSDYHSELNMSSLELGDSALYFCASSTQQGIPEAFFGQGTRLTVV.

V is TRBV25-1 and J is TRBJ2-7; no clear D. V lost 3 bases and J 1 base, leaving 7 bases between the germline ends. The CDR3 extends over 13 amino acids. The germline gives CDR1 MGHDK, CDR2 SYGVNS. This CDR3 reads CASSDTASYEQYV. DNA for the CDR3: TGTGCCAGCAGTGATACAGCATCCTACGAGCAGTACGTC.

J is TRBJ2-5 and V is TRBV5-1, with 10 bases matching TRBD2. J was trimmed by 3 bases and V by 4 bases; bases with no gene match: 9. The CDR3 is 16 amino acids. The germline gives CDR1 SGHRS, CDR2 YFSETQ. The DNA for the CDR3 is TGCGCCAGCAGCCCCCGAGCGGGGGGGATTGAAGAGACCCAGTACTTC. It yields the protein CASSPRAGGIEETQYF. Supplemented by reference TRBV5-1 and TRBJ2-5, the full variable domain reads KAGVTQTPRYLIKTRGQQVTLSCSPISGHRSVSWYQQTPGQGLQFLFEYFSETQRNKGNFPGRFSGRQFSNSRSEMNVSTLELGDSALYLCASSPRAGGIEETQYFGPGTRLLVL.

The genes are TRBV19 and TRBJ2-3, with 9 nucleotides matching TRBD2. Germline V lookup: CDR1 LNHDA, CDR2 SQIVND (reference sequence). This CDR3 has 18 amino acids. Germline trimming cut 5 bases from V and 3 bases from J; bases unmatched to any gene: 15. CDR3 loop: CASSATRGGAYFTDTQYF. The CDR3 DNA follows: TGTGCCAGTAGTGCCACTCGCGGGGGGGCCTATTTTACAGATACGCAGTATTTT.

V gene TRBV30 combines with J gene TRBJ1-6, with D possibly TRBD1 on 6 matching bases. The germline V gene has CDR1 GTSNPN and CDR2 SVGIG (reference sequence). V was trimmed by 4 bases and J by 8 bases, leaving 15 bases between them. CDR3 length: 14 residues. The CDR3 loop reads CAWTRGQLYSPLHF. The DNA for the CDR3 is TGTGCCTGGACCCGGGGACAACTCTATTCACCCCTCCACTTT.

V usage is TRBV21-1 and J usage is TRBJ2-1; TRBD1 is the table's D call, not checked against the DNA. TRBV21-1 is marked as a pseudogene. The length of the CDR3 is 18 residues. The CDR3 DNA is TGTGCCAGCAGCAAAGTGGCGTCGGAGGGGGCCTCCTACAATGAGCAGTTCTTC. It codes for CASSKVASEGASYNEQFF.

This clone is a singleton in its sample. The chain has TRBV5-1 and TRBJ1-5, with a tentative D call TRBD1 (6 bases). Trimming cost V 0 bases and J 5 bases, with 6 bases left between them. The CDR3 is 13 amino acids. Germline V gene lookup returns CDR1 SGHRS and CDR2 YFSETQ. The chain's CDR3 is CASSLAGDQPQHF. CDR3 in DNA: TGCGCCAGCAGCTTGGCAGGGGATCAGCCCCAGCATTTT.

The rearrangement links TRBV5-8 to TRBJ1-5; no definite D call. V gave up 0 bases and J gave up 7 bases, with 17 bases separating them. The CDR3 totals 16 residues. Germline CDR1 SGHTS, CDR2 YDEGEE. The CDR3 sequence: CASSLAYGGGHQPQHF. For the CDR3, the DNA is TGTGCCAGCAGCTTGGCCTATGGAGGTGGCCACCAGCCCCAGCATTTT.

The chain is built from TRBV5-1 and TRBJ2-3, with TRBD2 identical over 12 bases. The CDR3 totals 18 residues. Germline lookup yields CDR1 SGHRS and CDR2 YFSETQ. V trimming: 7 bases; J trimming: 3 bases; junction bases outside the gene matches: 15. Written as DNA, the CDR3 is TGCGCCAGCGGTGAAGGGACTAGCGGGCTCGGGGGGACAGATACGCAGTATTTT. Protein product: CASGEGTSGLGGTDTQYF.

The chain carries TRBV7-2 and TRBJ2-3, with D perhaps TRBD2 (6 bases). The germline V gene has CDR1 SGHTA and CDR2 FQGNSA. Trimming removed 5 bases from V and 4 bases from J, with 16 bases in between. The CDR3 has 15 amino acids. The DNA of the CDR3 is TGTGCCAGCAGCAAGGAGGGTAGGGGTGCAGATACGCAGTATTTT. Residues: CASSKEGRGADTQYF.

The chain recombines TRBV7-2 with TRBJ1-5; no reliable D call. Germline loops: CDR1 SGHTA, CDR2 FQGNSA. The CDR3 sequence is 14 residues long. V lost 5 bases to trimming and J lost 3 bases, with 11 bases between them. The CDR3 DNA follows: TGTGCCAGCAGCCCAGACACTCACAATCAGCCCCAGCATTTT. It codes for CASSPDTHNQPQHF.

The CDR3 loop is CASSLASWAGGRETQYF. CDR3 nucleotide sequence: TGTGCCAGCAGCTTGGCCTCGTGGGCAGGGGGCAGGGAGACCCAGTACTTC. The chain carries TRBV5-6 and TRBJ2-5, with 8 bases aligning to TRBD1. The ends lost 0 bases at V and 5 bases at J; junction bases unmatched: 12. Germline CDR1 and CDR2: SGHDT and YYEEEE. The CDR3 is made up of 17 amino acids.

The chain is built from TRBV7-3 and TRBJ2-3; 13 nucleotides match TRBD2. The CDR3 spans 21 residues. Germline V gene data show CDR1 as SGHTA and CDR2 as FQGTGA. V was clipped by 6 bases and J by 1 base; unmatched bases: 19. The CDR3 sequence: CASRPRPGLAGPTYRTDTQYF. DNA for the CDR3: TGTGCCAGCAGGCCACGCCCGGGACTAGCGGGGCCTACATACCGCACAGATACGCAGTATTTT.

The chain combines TRBV4-3 with TRBJ2-2; TRBD1 agrees at 7 bases. CDR3 length: 14 residues. Trimming took 3 bases from V and 9 from J; bases not matched to a gene: 7. Germline CDR1 reads LGHNA; CDR2 reads YSLEER. The CDR3 DNA sequence: TGCGCCAGCAGCCATGGGACAGCTAACCGGGAGCTGTTTTTT. Protein: CASSHGTANRELFF.

This sequence joins TRBV21-1 and TRBJ1-1; TRBD1, the table's D call, lacks a check against the DNA. TRBV21-1 constitutes a pseudogene. The CDR3 is 14 amino acids. CDR3 amino acids: CASMLDSLNTEAFF. CDR3 DNA: TGTGCCAGCATGTTGGACAGTTTGAACACTGAAGCTTTCTTT.

The V and J genes are TRBV29-1 and TRBJ2-5; the match to TRBD2 covers 10 bases. Per germline, CDR1 SQVTM and CDR2 ANQGSEA. The CDR3 totals 15 residues. After removal of 6 bases from V and 5 bases from J, the junction contained 12 bases not matched to a gene. The CDR3 bases are TGCAGCGTAGGGGGGACTAGCGAGTTCGGGGAGACCCAGTACTTC. It encodes CSVGGTSEFGETQYF. Looking up the rest from reference TRBV29-1 and TRBJ2-5 gives the full variable domain: SAVISQKPSRDICQRGTSLTIQCQVDSQVTMMFWYRQQPGQSLTLIATANQGSEATYESGFVIDKFPISRPNLTFSTLTVSNMSPEDSSIYLCSVGGTSEFGETQYFGPGTRLLVL.

The rearrangement joins TRBV5-1 to TRBJ1-6; the match to TRBD1 covers 9 bases. CDR3 length: 14 amino acids. Germline lookup yields CDR1 SGHRS and CDR2 YFSETQ. Losses at the gene ends were 4 bases for V and 10 bases for J; bases not matched to a gene: 6. CDR3 DNA: TGCGCCAGCAGCCCGGGACAGGGAAGATCACCCCTCCACTTT. Translated, it gives CASSPGQGRSPLHF. The whole variable domain, remainder taken from reference TRBV5-1 and TRBJ1-6, is KAGVTQTPRYLIKTRGQQVTLSCSPISGHRSVSWYQQTPGQGLQFLFEYFSETQRNKGNFPGRFSGRQFSNSRSEMNVSTLELGDSALYLCASSPGQGRSPLHFGNGTRLTVT.

The chain couples TRBV7-6 to TRBJ1-3; possible D gene TRBD1, 5 bases. The V end was cut by 0 bases, the J end by 2 bases, with 17 bases between. The length of the CDR3 is 18 residues. Germline lookup yields CDR1 SGHVS and CDR2 FNYEAQ. This chain's CDR3 is CASSLAGGVAGPGNTIYF. For the CDR3, the DNA is TGTGCCAGCAGCTTAGCAGGAGGGGTGGCAGGGCCTGGAAACACCATATATTTT.